A single sample is the source of the 8 T cell receptor beta chains below, sequenced in a study of glioma-infiltrating T cells. The iRepertoire nested amplicon-rescue multiplex PCR amplified TCR alpha and beta CDR3s from RNA. TCRdb re-derived calls from the multiplex PCR reads in MiXCR, one entry per CDR3 protein. Counted here are tens of thousands of distinct CDR3 sequences, roughly 40% occurring once; the ten biggest clones make up around two fifths. Sequencing was performed on glioma tissue, nonneoplastic brain tissue, or PBMCs (not recorded which). Every receptor here comes from a human donor with low-grade glioma or glioblastoma, undergoing nonglioma brain surgery, or in good health (not recorded which).

This clonotype was observed at least ten times. J is TRBJ2-1 and V is TRBV19, with 8 bases fitting TRBD2. There are 16 residues in the CDR3. The V gene's germline CDR1 is LNHDA and CDR2 SQIVND (reference sequence). V lost 4 bases and J lost 4; bases outside the gene matches: 9. The CDR3 loop reads CASSKVAGPTYNEQFF. As DNA, the CDR3 is TGTGCCAGTAGTAAGGTAGCGGGACCGACATACAATGAGCAGTTCTTC.

This clonotype was detected ten times or more. The rearrangement uses TRBV12-3 or TRBV12-4 and TRBJ1-1, with TRBD1 matching 7 bases. The CDR3 has 17 amino acids. Unmatched junction bases numbered 12, after V lost 5 bases and J lost 0 bases. The CDR3 protein is CASSGLGQNIMNTEAFF. The CDR3 DNA reads TGTGCCAGCAGTGGTCTGGGACAGAATATTATGAACACTGAAGCTTTCTTT.

This clonotype was seen many times. V usage is TRBV15 and J usage is TRBJ2-1, with TRBD1 matching 7 bases. The CDR3 runs 15 residues. Per germline, CDR1 LNHNV and CDR2 YYDKDF (reference sequence). V trimming: 0 bases; J trimming: 10 bases; junction bases outside the gene matches: 9. The CDR3 sequence is CATSRDFTGDSEQFF. As DNA, the CDR3 is TGTGCCACCAGCAGAGACTTCACAGGGGATAGCGAGCAGTTCTTC.

With regard to this clonotype: A much larger clone sits a single nucleotide away, making a read error possible. The CDR3 nucleotides are TGTGCCAGCAGTCTAAATAAGGGCTCTAGGGCCAACGTCCTGACTTTC. Protein product: CASSLNKGSRANVLTF. The chain links TRBV25-1 to TRBJ2-6; D unresolved. Germline values: CDR1 MGHDK, CDR2 SYGVNS. The CDR3 runs to 16 residues.

In its sample, this clonotype was seen many times. The chain carries TRBV28 and TRBJ1-5; D remains unclear. The length of the CDR3 is 12 residues. Trimming removed 5 bases at V and 7 bases at J, with 9 bases between. The V gene's germline CDR1 is MDHEN and CDR2 SYDVKM. The CDR3 here is CASSPGRQPQHF. The CDR3 nucleotides read TGTGCCAGCAGTCCCGGCAGACAGCCCCAGCATTTT.

On this clonotype itself: The junction and the germline gene differ at one end; a read error may be behind it. V is TRBV7-3 and J is TRBJ2-5, with D possibly matching TRBD2 (6 bases). The CDR3 consists of 15 residues. The germline V gene has CDR1 SGHTA and CDR2 FQGTGA. The CDR3 region has the DNA TGTGCCAGCAGCCGCCTTTGGGGGGTCCAAGGGACCCAGTACTTC. It encodes CASSRLWGVQGTQYF.

This clonotype was seen repeatedly, ten times or more. The V gene is TRBV14, the J gene TRBJ1-1; D may be TRBD1 (5 bases). Per germline, CDR1 SGHDN and CDR2 FVKESK. Trimming left V 4 bases short and J 3 bases short, with 15 bases between. The CDR3 sequence is 15 residues long. CDR3 region: CASSRHRGSDTEAFF. The CDR3 DNA sequence: TGTGCCAGCAGCCGGCATCGGGGGTCGGACACTGAAGCTTTCTTT.

In this sample, this clonotype turned up many times. The rearrangement joins TRBV5-1 to TRBJ2-5; either TRBD1 or TRBD2 may supply D (6 bases each). Germline lookup yields CDR1 SGHRS and CDR2 YFSETQ. This CDR3 is built from 15 residues. V dropped 1 base and J dropped 4 bases, with 14 bases sitting between them. CDR3 coding DNA: TGCGCCAGCAGCTTGACGGGGGCCCCAGGAGAGACCCAGTACTTC. It yields the protein CASSLTGAPGETQYF.